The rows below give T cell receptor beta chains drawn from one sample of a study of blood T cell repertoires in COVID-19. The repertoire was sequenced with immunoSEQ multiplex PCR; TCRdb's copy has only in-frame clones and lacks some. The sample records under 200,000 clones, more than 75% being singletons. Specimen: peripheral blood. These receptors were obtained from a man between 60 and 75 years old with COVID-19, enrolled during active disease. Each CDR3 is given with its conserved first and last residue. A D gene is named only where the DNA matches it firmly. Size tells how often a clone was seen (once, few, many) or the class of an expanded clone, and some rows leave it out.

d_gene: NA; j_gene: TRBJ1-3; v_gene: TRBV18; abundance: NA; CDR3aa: CASSHGLSGNTIYF; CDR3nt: TGTGCCAGCTCACACGGGTTATCTGGAAACACCATATATTTT
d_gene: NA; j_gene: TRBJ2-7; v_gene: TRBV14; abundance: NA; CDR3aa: CASSLMTGSYEQYF; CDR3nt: TGTGCCAGCAGCCTTATGACAGGATCCTACGAGCAGTACTTC
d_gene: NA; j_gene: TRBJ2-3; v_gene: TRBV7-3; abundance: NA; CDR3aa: CASSKRQRTSTDTQYF; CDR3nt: TGTGCCAGCAGCAAACGACAGAGAACTAGCACAGATACGCAGTATTTT
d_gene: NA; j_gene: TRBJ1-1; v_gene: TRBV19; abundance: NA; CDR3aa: CASSFKGRRGTEAFF; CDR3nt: TGTGCCAGTAGTTTTAAGGGCAGGAGGGGCACTGAAGCTTTCTTT
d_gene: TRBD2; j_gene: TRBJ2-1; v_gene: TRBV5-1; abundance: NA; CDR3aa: CASSSSGTSHNEQFF; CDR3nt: TGCGCCAGCAGCTCCTCCGGGACTAGTCACAATGAGCAGTTCTTC
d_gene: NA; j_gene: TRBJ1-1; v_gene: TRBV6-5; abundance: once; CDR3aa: CASSYTTYRFTEAFF; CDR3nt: TGTGCCAGCAGTTACACGACCTACAGGTTCACTGAAGCTTTCTTT
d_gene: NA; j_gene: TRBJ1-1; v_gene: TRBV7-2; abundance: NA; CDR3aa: CASSLSRTEAFF; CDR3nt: TGTGCCAGCAGCTTATCCCGGACAGAAGCTTTCTTT
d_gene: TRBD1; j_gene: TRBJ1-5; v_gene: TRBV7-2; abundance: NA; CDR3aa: CASSFTGQSNQPQHF; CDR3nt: TGTGCCAGCAGCTTCACGGGACAGAGCAATCAGCCCCAGCATTTT
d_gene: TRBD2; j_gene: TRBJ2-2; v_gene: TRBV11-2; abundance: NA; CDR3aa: CASSFTGLAGADTGELFF; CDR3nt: TGTGCCAGCAGCTTTACGGGACTAGCGGGAGCGGACACCGGGGAGCTGTTTTTT
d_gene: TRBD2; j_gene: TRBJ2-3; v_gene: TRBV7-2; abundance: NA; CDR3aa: CASSLALAGNTQYF; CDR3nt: TGTGCCAGCAGCTTAGCTCTAGCGGGAAATACGCAGTATTTT
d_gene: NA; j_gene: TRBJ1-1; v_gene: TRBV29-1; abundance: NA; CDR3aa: CSVVPRGFTEAFF; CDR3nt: TGCAGCGTTGTACCCAGGGGATTTACTGAAGCTTTCTTT
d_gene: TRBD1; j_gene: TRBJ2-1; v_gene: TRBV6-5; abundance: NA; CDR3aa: CASRTGQGKNEQFF; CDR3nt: TGTGCCAGCAGGACGGGACAGGGGAAAAATGAGCAGTTCTTC
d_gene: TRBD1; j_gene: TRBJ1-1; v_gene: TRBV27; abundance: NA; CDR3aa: CASGDRVMNTEAFF; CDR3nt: TGTGCCAGCGGTGACAGGGTTATGAACACTGAAGCTTTCTTT
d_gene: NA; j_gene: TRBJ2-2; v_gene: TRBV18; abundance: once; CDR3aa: CASSPRGVNTGELFF; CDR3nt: TGTGCCAGCTCACCCCGAGGTGTGAACACCGGGGAGCTGTTTTTT
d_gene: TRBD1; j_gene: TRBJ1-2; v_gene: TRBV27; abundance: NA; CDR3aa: CASRTGVGYTF; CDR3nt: TGTGCCAGCAGAACAGGGGTTGGCTACACCTTC
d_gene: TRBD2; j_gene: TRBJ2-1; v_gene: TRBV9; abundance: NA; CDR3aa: CASSVGEAGGPGEQFF; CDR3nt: TGTGCCAGCAGCGTGGGTGAGGCGGGAGGGCCGGGTGAGCAGTTCTTC
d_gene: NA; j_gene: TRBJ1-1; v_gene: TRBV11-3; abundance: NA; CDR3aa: CASSLGTGNTEAFF; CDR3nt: TGTGCCAGCAGCTTGGGAACAGGGAACACTGAAGCTTTCTTT
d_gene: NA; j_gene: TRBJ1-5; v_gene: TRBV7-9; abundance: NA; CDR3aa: CASSQTGYQPQHF; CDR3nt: TGTGCCAGCAGCCAAACAGGGTATCAGCCCCAGCATTTT
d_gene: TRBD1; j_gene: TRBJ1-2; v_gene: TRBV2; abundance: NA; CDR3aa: CASSGTGNGYTF; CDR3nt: TGTGCCAGCAGTGGGACAGGGAACGGCTACACCTTC
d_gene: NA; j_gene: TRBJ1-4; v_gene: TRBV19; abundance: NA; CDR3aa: CASSGKSQGSTNEKLFF; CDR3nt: TGTGCCAGTAGTGGAAAATCGCAGGGATCAACTAATGAAAAACTGTTTTTT
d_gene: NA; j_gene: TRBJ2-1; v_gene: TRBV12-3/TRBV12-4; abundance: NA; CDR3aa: CASSPQGNEQFF; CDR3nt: TGTGCCAGCAGTCCCCAGGGGAATGAGCAGTTCTTC
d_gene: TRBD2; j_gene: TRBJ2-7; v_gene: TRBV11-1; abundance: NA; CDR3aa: CASRDGTSGSYEQYF; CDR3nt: TGTGCCAGCAGGGACGGGACTAGCGGTTCCTACGAGCAGTACTTC
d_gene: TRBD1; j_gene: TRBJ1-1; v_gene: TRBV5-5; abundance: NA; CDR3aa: CASSLRSPKDRGANTEAFF; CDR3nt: TGTGCCAGCAGCTTGCGGTCTCCGAAAGACAGGGGCGCGAACACTGAAGCTTTCTTT
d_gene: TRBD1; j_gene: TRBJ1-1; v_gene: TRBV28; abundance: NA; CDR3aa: CASGQGRRTEAFF; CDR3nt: TGTGCCAGCGGACAGGGGAGAAGGACTGAAGCTTTCTTT
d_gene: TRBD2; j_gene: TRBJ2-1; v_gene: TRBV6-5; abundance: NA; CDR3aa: CASKGGGDNEQFF; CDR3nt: TGTGCCTCCAAGGGCGGGGGGGACAATGAGCAGTTCTTC
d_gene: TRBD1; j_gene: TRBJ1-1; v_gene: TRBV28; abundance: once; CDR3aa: CASSLGDRVETEAFF; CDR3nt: TGTGCCAGCAGTTTAGGTGACAGGGTTGAGACTGAAGCTTTCTTT
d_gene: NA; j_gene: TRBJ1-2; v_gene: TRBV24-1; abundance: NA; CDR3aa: CATSDGLSGRYGYTF; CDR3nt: TGTGCCACCAGTGATGGTCTTAGCGGGAGGTATGGCTACACCTTC
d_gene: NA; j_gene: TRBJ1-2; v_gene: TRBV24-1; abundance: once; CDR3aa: CATSDPGQNYGYTF; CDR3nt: TGTGCCACCAGTGACCCCGGACAGAACTATGGCTACACCTTC
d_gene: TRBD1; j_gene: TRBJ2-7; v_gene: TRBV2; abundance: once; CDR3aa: CASSDSDRGPEQYF; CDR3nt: TGTGCCAGCAGTGATTCGGACAGGGGGCCCGAGCAGTACTTC
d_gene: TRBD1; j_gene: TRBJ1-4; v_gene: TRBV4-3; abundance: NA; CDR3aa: CASSQGDRGVEKLFF; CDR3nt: TGCGCCAGCAGCCAAGGGGACAGGGGCGTTGAAAAACTGTTTTTT
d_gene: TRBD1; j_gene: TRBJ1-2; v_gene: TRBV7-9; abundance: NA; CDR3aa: CASSPNSGQGFGYTF; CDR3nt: TGTGCCAGCAGCCCCAATTCGGGACAGGGCTTTGGCTACACCTTC
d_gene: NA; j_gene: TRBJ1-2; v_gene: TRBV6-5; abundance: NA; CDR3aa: CASSYEAWYGYTF; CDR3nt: TGTGCCAGCAGTTATGAGGCATGGTATGGCTACACCTTC
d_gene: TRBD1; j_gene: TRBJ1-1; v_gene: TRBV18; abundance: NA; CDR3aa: CASSPGQYNTEAFF; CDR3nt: TGTGCCAGCTCACCGGGACAGTATAACACTGAAGCTTTCTTT
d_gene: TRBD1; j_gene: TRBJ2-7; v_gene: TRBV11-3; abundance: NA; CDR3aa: CASSLFPTGSEQYF; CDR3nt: TGTGCCAGCAGCTTATTCCCGACAGGGTCCGAGCAGTACTTC
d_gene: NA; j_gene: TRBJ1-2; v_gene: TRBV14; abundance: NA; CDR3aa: CASSPNRAGYGYTF; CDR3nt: TGTGCCAGCAGCCCCAACAGGGCCGGCTATGGCTACACCTTC
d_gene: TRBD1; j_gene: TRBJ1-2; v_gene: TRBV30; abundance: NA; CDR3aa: CAWSSTSGGAGYGYTF; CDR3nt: TGTGCCTGGTCCTCGACTTCAGGGGGCGCGGGTTATGGCTACACCTTC
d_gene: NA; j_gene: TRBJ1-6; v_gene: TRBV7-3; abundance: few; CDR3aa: CASSSGRPGDSPLHF; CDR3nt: TGTGCCAGCAGCTCAGGACGGCCGGGAGATTCACCCCTCCACTTT
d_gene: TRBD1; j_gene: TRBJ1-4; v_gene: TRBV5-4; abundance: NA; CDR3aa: CASSPGQTNEKLFF; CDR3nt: TGTGCCAGCAGCCCGGGACAGACTAATGAAAAACTGTTTTTT
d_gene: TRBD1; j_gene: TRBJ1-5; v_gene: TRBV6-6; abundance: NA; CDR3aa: CASSKMTGATNQPQHF; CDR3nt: TGTGCCAGCAGTAAGATGACAGGGGCAACGAATCAGCCCCAGCATTTT
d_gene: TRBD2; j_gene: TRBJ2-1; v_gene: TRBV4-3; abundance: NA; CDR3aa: CASSKLAGGRNEQFF; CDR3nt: TGCGCCAGCAGCAAACTAGCGGGGGGGCGTAATGAGCAGTTCTTC
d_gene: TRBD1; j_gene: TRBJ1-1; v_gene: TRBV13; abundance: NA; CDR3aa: CASSPRQGGETEAFF; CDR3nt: TGTGCCAGCAGCCCCCGACAGGGAGGAGAAACTGAAGCTTTCTTT
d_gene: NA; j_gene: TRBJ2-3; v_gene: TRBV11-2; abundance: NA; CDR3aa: CASSLTGSTATQYF; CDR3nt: TGTGCCAGCAGCCTGACAGGTTCTACGGCTACGCAGTATTTT
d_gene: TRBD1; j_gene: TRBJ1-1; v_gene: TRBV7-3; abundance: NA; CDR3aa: CASSLGTGGANTEAFF; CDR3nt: TGTGCCAGCAGCTTAGGGACAGGGGGCGCGAACACTGAAGCTTTCTTT
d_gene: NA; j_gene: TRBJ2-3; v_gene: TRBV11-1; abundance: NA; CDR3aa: CASSYGTYNSDTQYF; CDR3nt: TGTGCCAGCAGTTATGGGACTTACAATTCAGATACGCAGTATTTT
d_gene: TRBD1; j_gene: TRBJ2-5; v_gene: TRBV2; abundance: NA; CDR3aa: CASSRDRGQVETQYF; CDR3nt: TGTGCCAGCAGTAGGGACAGGGGGCAGGTGGAGACCCAGTACTTC
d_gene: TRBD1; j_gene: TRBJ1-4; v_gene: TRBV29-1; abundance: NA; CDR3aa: CSVVGQGLTNEKLFF; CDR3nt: TGCAGCGTTGTGGGACAGGGTTTAACTAATGAAAAACTGTTTTTT